The 26 T cell receptor beta chains reported below all come from one sample, sequenced in a study of PD-1 blockade in mismatch repair-deficient tumors. The table came from immunoSEQ multiplex PCR; TCRdb's copy has only in-frame clones and leaves some out. The sample comprises 100,000 to 150,000 clones, around 86% of which are singletons, and roughly 14% rests with the top ten. Source: peripheral blood, taken 44 weeks after starting pembrolizumab. The receptors derive from an adult with mismatch repair-deficient cancer.

This clone occurred once. The rearrangement uses TRBV9 and TRBJ2-7; TRBD2 is a possible D gene (6 bases). The CDR3 runs 14 residues. Germline V gene sequence: CDR1 SGDLS, CDR2 YYNGEE. The V gene lost 4 bases and the J gene lost 4 bases, with 15 bases spanning the gap. The CDR3 nucleotides read TGTGCCAGCAGCCTTACTAGCTCGGGATACGAGCAGTACTTC. Amino acid sequence: CASSLTSSGYEQYF.

The chain links TRBV19 to TRBJ2-7; the D gene is possibly TRBD1 (6 bases). The CDR3 totals 13 residues. Trimming cost V 8 bases and J 2 bases, with 13 bases left between them. Germline V gives CDR1 LNHDA, CDR2 SQIVND (reference sequence). The CDR3 nucleotides read TGTGCCAGTGCGGCCGGGACAACCTACGAGCAGTACTTC. Amino acids: CASAAGTTYEQYF.

The J gene is TRBJ2-7, the V gene TRBV28, with 7 bases lining up with TRBD1. V shed 6 bases, J shed 6 bases, and the junction held 11 bases outside the gene matches. Germline values: CDR1 MDHEN, CDR2 SYDVKM. The CDR3 consists of 14 residues. The CDR3 sequence is CASSLTGKYVEQYF. The CDR3 bases are TGTGCCAGCAGCCTGACAGGGAAGTACGTCGAGCAGTACTTC.

The chain is built from TRBV19 and TRBJ2-1; 8 nucleotides line up with TRBD2. The CDR3 is 16 residues long. Looked up from germline, CDR1 is LNHDA and CDR2 is SQIVND (reference sequence). V lost 6 bases, J lost 5 bases, and 12 bases stayed unmatched. The CDR3 reads CASSFYSGKGDNEQFF. In DNA form, the CDR3 reads TGTGCCAGTAGCTTCTATAGCGGGAAAGGCGACAATGAGCAGTTCTTC.

V is TRBV4-1 and J is TRBJ1-5; 8 nucleotides agree with TRBD1. Germline loops: CDR1 MGHRA, CDR2 YSYEKL. The CDR3 extends over 18 amino acids. The V segment lost 2 bases and the J segment 0 bases; nucleotides outside the gene matches: 9. CDR3 in amino acids: CASSQLPAGTGSNQPQHF. In DNA form, the CDR3 reads TGCGCCAGCAGCCAATTACCGGCCGGGACAGGTAGCAATCAGCCCCAGCATTTT.

This clone was recorded once. The chain carries TRBV2 and TRBJ2-3, with 9 positions matching TRBD2. This CDR3 region has 18 residues. The V gene's germline CDR1 is SNHLY and CDR2 FYNNEI. Germline trimming cut 3 bases from V and 0 bases from J; bases unmatched to any gene: 10. CDR3 DNA sequence: TGTGCCAGCAGTGACAATCGTGCGACTAGCGGTAGCACAGATACGCAGTATTTT. Translation gives CASSDNRATSGSTDTQYF.

This clone was picked up one time. One end of the junction is discordant with germline, which a read error may explain. This chain joins TRBV7-8 and TRBJ2-7, with TRBD2 matching over 11 bases. CDR3 length equals 16 residues. Germline V gene lookup returns CDR1 SGHVS and CDR2 FQNEAQ. DNA for the CDR3: TGTGCCAGCAGCCTAGCGGGGGGTAGCGGGAGGTACGAGCAGTACTTC. Amino acids: CASSLAGGSGRYEQYF.

The rearrangement links TRBV18 to TRBJ2-7; no definite D call. The CDR3 runs 13 residues. V shed 0 bases and J shed 0 bases, with 3 bases lying between them. The germline CDR1 and CDR2 sequences are KGHSH and LQKENI. The CDR3 DNA follows: TGTGCCAGCTCACCACCAGCCTCCTACGAGCAGTACTTC. Translated, it gives CASSPPASYEQYF.

CDR3 protein: CASSPGYNEQFF. DNA for the CDR3: TGTGCCAGTTCGCCGGGGTACAATGAGCAGTTCTTC. The chain links TRBV19 to TRBJ2-1; TRBD2 might be the D (5 bases). V gave up 8 bases and J gave up 4 bases, with 9 bases separating them. This CDR3 spans 12 amino acids. Germline values: CDR1 LNHDA, CDR2 SQIVND (reference sequence).

The J gene is TRBJ2-7, the V gene TRBV4-1; weak D call: TRBD2 (6 bases). Germline V lookup: CDR1 MGHRA, CDR2 YSYEKL. V was clipped by 4 bases and J by 3 bases, with 13 bases between them. CDR3 length equals 14 residues. CDR3 amino acids: CASSLGGVNYEQYF. CDR3 in DNA: TGCGCCAGCAGCCTCGGGGGAGTAAACTACGAGCAGTACTTC.

This clone was counted a single time. V usage is TRBV23-1 and J usage is TRBJ2-5; D may be TRBD1 (5 bases). TRBV23-1 is known as an ORF, though its function is uncertain. CDR3 length equals 15 residues. Trimming stripped 3 bases from V and 2 bases from J, with 13 bases between. CDR3: CASSHPVGPQETQYF. Here the CDR3 DNA reads TGCGCCAGCAGTCACCCCGTGGGGCCGCAAGAGACCCAGTACTTC.

The chain couples TRBV18 to TRBJ2-2, with 8 nucleotides matching TRBD1. V was pared by 1 base and J by 4 bases, with 5 bases of the junction left unmatched. Germline V gene lookup returns CDR1 KGHSH and CDR2 LQKENI. CDR3 size: 16 residues. The CDR3 sequence: CASSPRQGAGTGELFF. Written as DNA, the CDR3 is TGTGCCAGCTCACCACGGCAGGGGGCAGGCACCGGGGAGCTGTTTTTT. Full variable domain (outside the CDR3, taken from reference TRBV18 and TRBJ2-2): NAGVMQNPRHLVRRRGQEARLRCSPMKGHSHVYWYRQLPEEGLKFMVYLQKENIIDESGMPKERFSAEFPKEGPSILRIQQVVRGDSAAYFCASSPRQGAGTGELFFGEGSRLTVL.

This chain's CDR3 is CASSYDRDTEAFF. Written as DNA, the CDR3 is TGTGCCAGCAGCTACGACAGGGACACTGAAGCTTTCTTT. The chain has TRBV7-2 and TRBJ1-1; TRBD1 agrees at 7 bases. V trimming: 4 bases; J trimming: 3 bases; junction bases outside the gene matches: 2. CDR1 is SGHTA, CDR2 FQGNSA, per germline. This CDR3 is built from 13 residues.

This rearrangement joins TRBV19 to TRBJ1-2, with D uncertain. Germline CDR1 reads LNHDA; CDR2 reads SQIVND (reference sequence). The V gene lost 3 bases and the J gene lost 2 bases, with 7 bases spanning the gap. CDR3 length equals 13 residues. The CDR3 DNA reads TGTGCCAGTAGTATGGCGAGGAACTATGGCTACACCTTC. Encoded protein: CASSMARNYGYTF.

The chain has TRBV6-6 and TRBJ2-2, with a possible D match to TRBD2 (5 bases). The CDR3 is made up of 14 amino acids. Germline CDR1 reads MNHNY; CDR2 reads SVGAGI (reference sequence). V was shortened by 5 bases and J by 4 bases, with 11 bases between the two germline ends. CDR3 protein: CASSGRLGTGELFF. The CDR3 DNA sequence: TGTGCCAGCAGTGGGAGACTCGGCACCGGGGAGCTGTTTTTT.

This clone appeared a single time. The chain joins TRBV28 to TRBJ1-2; D unresolved. Germline CDR1 and CDR2: MDHEN and SYDVKM. V lost 5 bases and J 4 bases, leaving 17 bases between the germline ends. This CDR3 has 15 amino acids. In DNA, the CDR3 is TGTGCCAGCAGTAAGGACTCAGCGGAGGGCTATGGCTACACCTTC. Protein product: CASSKDSAEGYGYTF.

The CDR3 nucleotides are TGTGCCAGCAGTTACACTGGCAGGGTGGCCGAGCAGTACTTC. Translated, it gives CASSYTGRVAEQYF. The V gene is TRBV6-6, the J gene TRBJ2-7; the D gene is possibly TRBD1 (5 bases). Between the trimmed V and J ends, which lost 2 bases and 6 bases, there was a span of 14 bases. Germline CDR1 and CDR2: MNHNY and SVGAGI (reference sequence). The CDR3 extends over 14 amino acids.

The chain has TRBV27 and TRBJ2-5, with D perhaps matching TRBD1 (6 bases). This CDR3 has 13 residues. CDR1 MNHEY and CDR2 SMNVEV come from the germline V gene (reference sequence). V gave up 6 bases and J gave up 4 bases, with 12 bases separating them. The CDR3 bases are TGTGCCAGCAGGCACCAGGGGTCAGAGACCCAGTACTTC. Its protein is CASRHQGSETQYF.

This clone turned up a few times. The chain joins TRBV27 to TRBJ2-7, with D unclear. Germline CDR1 reads MNHEY; CDR2 reads SMNVEV (reference sequence). The CDR3 loop spans 12 amino acids. Trimming took 4 bases from V and 7 from J, leaving 11 bases between them. CDR3 nucleotide sequence: TGTGCCAGCAGTTCCGGATGGGGTGAGCAGTACTTC. It is translated as CASSSGWGEQYF.

This chain connects TRBV7-2 to TRBJ2-2; TRBD1 agrees at 10 bases. V lost 3 bases, J lost 1 base, and 5 bases stayed unmatched. The CDR3 totals 17 residues. Germline-derived CDR1 and CDR2 are SGHTA and FQGNSA. The DNA for the CDR3 is TGTGCCAGCAGCTTTAAAGGGACAGGGGTGAACACCGGGGAGCTGTTTTTT. As protein: CASSFKGTGVNTGELFF.

The chain links TRBV19 to TRBJ2-1; D possibly corresponds to TRBD1 (6 bases). The germline V and J ends were trimmed by 0 bases and 7 bases, with 19 bases remaining between them. CDR1 LNHDA and CDR2 SQIVND come from the germline V gene (reference sequence). This CDR3 has 17 residues. Here the CDR3 DNA reads TGTGCCAGTAGTATAGATTGGCAGGACAGCTTGGCGAATGAGCAGTTCTTC. It encodes CASSIDWQDSLANEQFF.

The gene calls are TRBV2 and TRBJ1-1, with a weak D call TRBD1 (5 bases). Germline V CDR1 and CDR2: SNHLY, FYNNEI. The CDR3 spans 12 residues. The V and J ends lost 2 bases and 8 bases respectively, with 9 bases between them. The CDR3 DNA follows: TGTGCCAGCAGTGAACAGGGCTGGGAAGCTTTCTTT. This gives the protein CASSEQGWEAFF.

This clone was observed a single time. The chain combines TRBV11-2 with TRBJ1-1; D unresolved. This CDR3 comprises 14 residues. Trimming cost V 5 bases and J 1 base, with 11 bases left between them. Germline values: CDR1 SGHAT, CDR2 FQNNGV. The CDR3 protein is CASSPSQANTEAFF. In DNA, the CDR3 is TGTGCCAGCAGCCCCTCCCAGGCGAACACTGAAGCTTTCTTT.

The gene calls are TRBV14 and TRBJ2-7, with D possibly matching TRBD1 (5 bases). This CDR3 region has 13 residues. Germline CDR1 reads SGHDN; CDR2 reads FVKESK. V was trimmed by 0 bases and J by 6 bases, leaving 9 bases between them. Here the CDR3 DNA reads TGTGCCAGCAGCCAAGAGCAGGGTCCCGAGCAGTACTTC. It encodes CASSQEQGPEQYF. Variable domain in full (rest from reference TRBV14 and TRBJ2-7): EAGVTQFPSHSVIEKGQTVTLRCDPISGHDNLYWYRRVMGKEIKFLLHFVKESKQDESGMPNNRFLAERTGGTYSTLKVQPAELEDSGVYFCASSQEQGPEQYFGPGTRLTVT.

The V call is TRBV7-8, the J call TRBJ1-5, with 8 nucleotides matching TRBD1. J was trimmed by 2 bases and V by 6 bases; bases with no gene match: 18. Germline-derived CDR1 and CDR2 are SGHVS and FQNEAQ. The CDR3 spans 19 residues. This CDR3 is CASSSDPGQASEGNQPQHF. The CDR3 bases are TGTGCCAGCAGTTCAGACCCGGGACAGGCGTCGGAGGGCAATCAGCCCCAGCATTTT.

V and J are TRBV5-1 and TRBJ1-4, with no clear D. Trimming stripped 2 bases from V and 5 bases from J, with 10 bases between. Per germline, CDR1 SGHRS and CDR2 YFSETQ. CDR3 length equals 14 residues. The CDR3 protein is CASSFYSENEKLFF. The CDR3 DNA is TGCGCCAGCAGCTTCTACAGTGAGAATGAAAAACTGTTTTTT.